Described below is a single TCR beta chain sequence and its context. The sample originates from a study of blood T cell repertoires in COVID-19. Method: immunoSEQ multiplex PCR; TCRdb's copy keeps in-frame clones and lacks some. The data contain more than 200,000 clones, around 90% of them singletons. This CDR3 is 15 amino acids long. CDR1 SGHTA and CDR2 FQGTGA come from the germline V gene. The V and J ends lost 2 bases and 6 bases, in that order; junction bases with no gene match: 7. The J gene is TRBJ2-1, the V gene TRBV7-3; 7 bases match TRBD2. Sequenced input: PBMCs or T cells enriched from blood (not recorded which). The receptor's source is a woman aged 50 to 60 who had recovered from COVID-19. This CDR3 is CASSLGREVGNEQFF. The CDR3 DNA sequence: TGTGCCAGCAGCTTAGGACGGGAGGTTGGCAATGAGCAGTTCTTC.